One and the same sample provided the 8 T cell receptor beta chains below, sequenced in a study of blood T cells in healthy people across ages. A sample-barcoded 5' primer and a J-beta primer mix were used in a second PCR of about 6 to 12 cycles. TCRdb used MiXCR to reprocess the 5' RACE reads, holding one entry per CDR3 protein. This sample has fewer than 800,000 distinct CDR3 sequences, with approximately 50% found just once. The material sequenced was blood. The receptors shown here come from a woman aged 60-75 years in good health.

For the CDR3, the DNA is TGTGCCAGCAGTGAAGGGCATGGTCCACGCTCCTACGAGCAGTACTTC. Translated: CASSEGHGPRSYEQYF. The chain carries TRBV2 and TRBJ2-7; D uncertain. V gave up 1 base and J gave up 0 bases, with 13 bases separating them. The CDR3 length is 16 residues. Germline CDR1 is SNHLY and CDR2 is FYNNEI.

This clonotype occurred a few times. The chain recombines TRBV20-1 with TRBJ2-3, with no clear D. The CDR3 sequence is 14 residues long. The V and J ends lost 0 bases and 3 bases respectively, with 10 bases between them. Germline V gene data show CDR1 as DFQATT and CDR2 as SNEGSKA (reference sequence). In nucleotides, the CDR3 is TGCAGTGCTAGAGATCCGGTATATACAGATACGCAGTATTTT. Translated, it gives CSARDPVYTDTQYF.

This chain uses TRBV7-9 with TRBJ1-1; D gene unclear. V dropped 4 bases and J dropped 11 bases, with 23 bases sitting between them. The CDR3 contains 15 residues. The germline CDR1 and CDR2 sequences are SEHNR and FQNEAQ (reference sequence). The CDR3 region has the DNA TGTGCCAGCAGCTGGGGAGGGAGATCGGCTGATGCTGCTTTCTTT. It encodes CASSWGGRSADAAFF.

The V and J genes are TRBV7-6 and TRBJ2-5; 9 bases agree with TRBD2. The CDR3 is 14 residues long. Germline lookup yields CDR1 SGHVS and CDR2 FNYEAQ. Trimming cost V 5 bases and J 11 bases; bases outside gene matches: 12. This CDR3 reads CASSAAGGRREQYF. CDR3 bases: TGTGCCAGCAGCGCAGCGGGGGGCCGGAGGGAGCAGTACTTC.

The J gene is TRBJ2-3, the V gene TRBV5-1; D gene uncertain. Trimming removed 0 bases from V and 5 bases from J, with 10 bases in between. Germline V CDR1 and CDR2: SGHRS, YFSETQ. The CDR3 length is 14 residues. CDR3 amino acids: CASSLGVERDTQYF. The CDR3 DNA reads TGCGCCAGCAGCTTGGGGGTAGAGAGAGATACGCAGTATTTT.

This clonotype was observed a handful of times. V gene TRBV7-8 combines with J gene TRBJ1-2; D gene unclear. CDR1 is SGHVS, CDR2 FQNEAQ, per germline. This CDR3 region has 14 residues. V dropped 1 base and J dropped 8 bases, with 14 bases sitting between them. In nucleotides, the CDR3 is TGTGCCAGCAGCTTAGGCGTCCAGGATGGAGGCTACACCTTC. Translation: CASSLGVQDGGYTF. The variable domain in full, completed from reference TRBV7-8 and TRBJ1-2, reads GAGVSQSPRYKVAKRGQDVALRCDPISGHVSLFWYQQALGQGPEFLTYFQNEAQLDKSGLPSDRFFAERPEGSVSTLKIQRTQQEDSAVYLCASSLGVQDGGYTFGSGTRLTVV.

This clonotype was seen a few times. This chain links TRBV20-1 with TRBJ2-1; D may be TRBD1 (6 bases). The ends were cut back, 5 bases at V and 10 bases at J, with 15 bases in the middle. Germline V gene data show CDR1 as DFQATT and CDR2 as SNEGSKA (reference sequence). The CDR3 has 12 amino acids. In DNA, the CDR3 is TGCAGTGCTGACGGACAGCTTAAGGAGCAGTTCTTC. It encodes CSADGQLKEQFF.

The chain recombines TRBV5-6 with TRBJ2-5, with D possibly TRBD2 on 5 matching bases. Trimming took off 0 bases at V and 0 bases at J, with 15 bases between the two ends. This CDR3 spans 17 amino acids. Germline-derived CDR1 and CDR2 are SGHDT and YYEEEE. The CDR3 protein is CASSLGPKAAYQETQYF. CDR3 in DNA: TGTGCCAGCAGCTTGGGCCCAAAAGCGGCGTACCAAGAGACCCAGTACTTC.